This T cell receptor (beta chain) was profiled in a study of blood T cell repertoires in COVID-19. In the study overall: Whether acute or convalescent, the COVID-19 samples came from the United States, Italy and Spain. The cDNA or gDNA used as material had been derived from T cells, B-cell-depleted T cells, or PBMCs.

Authors' methods: Counts of nucleated cells, estimated from reference gene primer amplification, were obtained. The method was immunoSEQ multiplex PCR; TCRdb's version includes in-frame clones alone and lacks a portion of them. That table gives V, J and clone size, and the DNA gave D and trimming. The sample has about 67,000 clones; around 85% are singletons. CDR1 is SGHTA and CDR2 is FQGNSA in the germline V gene. This CDR3 comprises 15 residues. Trimming cost V 5 bases and J 6 bases, with 18 bases left between them. V and J are TRBV7-2 and TRBJ2-3; perhaps TRBD2 as D (5 bases). The clonotype originates from a woman at least 80 years old with acute or convalescent COVID-19. Sequenced: peripheral blood. The CDR3: CASSPREGARDTQYF. CDR3 nucleotides: TGTGCCAGCAGCCCTCGGGAAGGAGCAAGGGATACGCAGTATTTT.